This T cell receptor beta chain came from a study of blood T cell repertoires in COVID-19. In the study overall: The samples span acute and convalescent COVID-19 from the United States, Italy and Spain. PBMCs, B-cell-depleted T cells, or T cells were the source of the cDNA or gDNA that made up the material.

Authors' methods: Estimation of nucleated cell counts relied on the amplification of reference gene primers. Assay: immunoSEQ multiplex PCR; the TCRdb copy retains only in-frame clones and omits some. V and J calls and clone size are given by that table; D and trimming were obtained from the DNA. The sample has approximately 350,000 clones, approximately 91% seen once; the top ten hold approximately 7.4%. A Seattle source enrolled patients during active infection and followed them longitudinally. The sequencing sample was made of peripheral blood. This sequence was found in a woman between 70 and 85 years old with COVID-19, enrolled during active disease.

Written as DNA, the CDR3 is TGTGCCATCAGGGAGGCTAGCGGAGAAGGAAATGAGCAGTTCTTC. Amino acid sequence: CAIREASGEGNEQFF. V usage is TRBV10-3 and J usage is TRBJ2-1; 7 bases map to TRBD2. The junction had 12 bases not matched to a gene; V was cut back by 6 bases and J by 7 bases. This CDR3 is built from 15 residues. Germline V gene sequence: CDR1 ENHRY, CDR2 SYGVKD.